This T cell receptor (beta chain) was captured by sequencing in a study of blood T cells in healthy people across ages. At the level of the study: Roughly one uniquely barcoded beta molecule per two T cells was captured.

Each sample had at least 6 million PBMCs isolated. Of note for this clonotype: Its antigen is still unknown.

The V gene lost 0 bases and the J gene lost 1 base, with 16 bases spanning the gap. This CDR3 has 17 amino acids. Germline CDR1 and CDR2: SGHRS and YFSETQ. Study-wide results and caveats: Donor CMV status, an unknown factor, possibly confounded changes in expanded clonotypes. The long-lived group displayed more naive CD4+ cells, plus higher diversity, than the aged donors did.

A J-beta primer mix and a sample-barcoded 5' primer were used in a second PCR of roughly 6 to 12 cycles. TCRdb re-analysed the 5' RACE reads in MiXCR, keeping a single row per CDR3 protein. The sample has 500,000 to 700,000 distinct CDR3 sequences; about 30% are singletons. The sample comprised blood. This TCR derives from a woman of 80 years or more in good health. The J gene is TRBJ1-1, the V gene TRBV5-1; D not certain. The CDR3 DNA is TGCGCCAGCAGCTTGGATTACTTAGGTCTGCCGAACACTGAAGCTTTCTTT. Amino acid sequence: CASSLDYLGLPNTEAFF. Using reference TRBV5-1 and TRBJ1-1 for the parts outside the CDR3, the full variable domain is KAGVTQTPRYLIKTRGQQVTLSCSPISGHRSVSWYQQTPGQGLQFLFEYFSETQRNKGNFPGRFSGRQFSNSRSEMNVSTLELGDSALYLCASSLDYLGLPNTEAFFGQGTRLTVV.